These T cell receptor beta chains were read from a single sample in a study of graft-versus-host responses after intestinal transplantation. Antigens for these TCRs are unknown. Produced via immunoSEQ multiplex PCR; TCRdb's table is partial and in-frame only. The sample holds about 51,000 clones, approximately 88% seen once. The source was unstimulated CD4+ T cells sorted from spleen or lymph node cells, collected before transplant. These receptors originate from a human donor who was the organ donor for an intestinal transplant. Both conserved end residues are part of each CDR3. A D gene is named only where the DNA matches it firmly. The listing skips clone size in some rows; elsewhere it reads once, few, many or a size class.

TRBV7-3,.,.,TRBJ1-2,CAIAIYAF,TGTGCCATAGCAATCTACGCCTTC
TRBV28,.,.,TRBJ2-5,CASSLPGLETQYF,TGTGCCAGCAGTTTACCAGGTTTGGAGACCCAGTACTTC
TRBV5-4,.,TRBD1,TRBJ2-7,CASSPGQGEQYF,TGTGCCAGCAGCCCCGGACAGGGCGAGCAGTACTTC
TRBV5-5,few,TRBD1,TRBJ1-6,CASSLRGQDNSPLHF,TGTGCCAGCAGCTTGAGGGGACAGGATAATTCACCCCTCCACTTT
TRBV11-2,.,.,TRBJ2-3,CASSLVQLTDTQYF,TGTGCCAGCAGCTTAGTCCAACTCACAGATACGCAGTATTTT
TRBV14,.,TRBD2,TRBJ2-1,CASSTGTSGSSYNEQFF,TGTGCCAGCAGCACGGGGACTAGCGGGAGCTCCTACAATGAGCAGTTCTTC
TRBV28,.,.,TRBJ1-6,CATRMGGGASNSPLHF,TGTGCGACCAGAATGGGGGGGGGCGCGAGTAATTCACCCCTCCACTTT
TRBV2,.,TRBD2,TRBJ2-7,CASSEWSSGSGHEQYF,TGTGCCAGCAGTGAATGGTCTAGCGGGAGTGGGCACGAGCAGTACTTC
TRBV27,.,.,TRBJ1-2,CACSGTNEMDGYTF,TGTGCCTGCTCCGGGACAAATGAGATGGATGGCTACACCTTC
TRBV28,.,.,TRBJ2-1,CASSPQRSIYNEQFF,TGTGCCAGCAGCCCTCAGCGGTCCATCTACAATGAGCAGTTCTTC
TRBV7-3,.,TRBD2,TRBJ2-7,CASSLLAGDEQYF,TGTGCCAGCAGCTTGCTAGCGGGAGACGAGCAGTACTTC
TRBV6-1,.,TRBD2,TRBJ2-5,CASSVWLAGIKETQYF,TGTGCCAGCAGTGTTTGGCTAGCGGGGATAAAAGAGACCCAGTACTTC
TRBV6-6,.,.,TRBJ1-3,CASRGPEHTIYF,TGTGCCAGCAGGGGGCCTGAGCACACCATATATTTT
TRBV19,.,TRBD1,TRBJ2-7,CASSSRDRQDEQYF,TGTGCCAGTAGTAGCCGGGACAGGCAAGACGAGCAGTACTTC
TRBV30,.,TRBD2,TRBJ2-2,CAWTTSADVGELFF,TGTGCCTGGACGACTAGCGCGGACGTCGGGGAGCTGTTTTTT
TRBV18,.,TRBD1,TRBJ1-1,CASSLGGQGFTEAFF,TGTGCCAGCTCACTGGGAGGACAGGGGTTCACTGAAGCTTTCTTT
TRBV11-2,once,TRBD1,TRBJ1-5,CASSLGDRGNQPQHF,TGTGCCAGCAGCTTAGGGGACAGGGGGAATCAGCCCCAGCATTTT
TRBV5-1,.,TRBD1,TRBJ1-2,CASSYTGEGYTF,TGCGCCAGCAGCTATACAGGGGAAGGCTACACCTTC
TRBV9,.,TRBD2,TRBJ2-1,CASSTSPRTSGTNEQFF,TGTGCCAGCAGCACATCTCCTCGGACTAGCGGGACCAATGAGCAGTTCTTC
TRBV28,.,TRBD1,TRBJ2-3,CASSSLQGDTDTQYF,TGTGCCAGCAGCAGCCTACAGGGGGACACAGATACGCAGTATTTT
TRBV7-9,.,.,TRBJ2-7,CASSSRQAWEQYF,TGTGCCAGCAGCTCCCGACAGGCTTGGGAGCAGTACTTC
TRBV5-1,.,.,TRBJ1-2,CASSPTANYGYTF,TGCGCCAGCAGTCCCACGGCTAACTATGGCTACACCTTC
TRBV6-5,.,TRBD1,TRBJ2-1,CASSYSGTGGYNEQFF,TGTGCCAGCAGTTACTCTGGGACAGGGGGGTACAATGAGCAGTTCTTC
TRBV25-1,.,.,TRBJ1-5,CASQPVGTPYQPQHF,TGTGCCAGCCAACCAGTCGGGACACCTTATCAGCCCCAGCATTTT